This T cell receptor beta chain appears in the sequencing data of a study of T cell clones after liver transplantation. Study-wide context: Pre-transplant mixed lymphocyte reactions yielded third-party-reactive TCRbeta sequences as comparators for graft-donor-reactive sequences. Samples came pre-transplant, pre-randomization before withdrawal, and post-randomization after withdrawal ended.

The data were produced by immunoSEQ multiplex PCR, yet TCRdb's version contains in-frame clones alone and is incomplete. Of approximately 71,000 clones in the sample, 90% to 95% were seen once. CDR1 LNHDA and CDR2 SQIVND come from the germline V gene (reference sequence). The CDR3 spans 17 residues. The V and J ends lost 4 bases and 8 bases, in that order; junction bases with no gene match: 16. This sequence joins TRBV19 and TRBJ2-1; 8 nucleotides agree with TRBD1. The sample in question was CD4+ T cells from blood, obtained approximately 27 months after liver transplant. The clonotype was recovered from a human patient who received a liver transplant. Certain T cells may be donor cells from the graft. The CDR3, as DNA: TGTGCCAGTAGTACTCGTGGTTCCGACAGGGGTATGTATGAGCAGTTCTTC. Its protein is CASSTRGSDRGMYEQFF. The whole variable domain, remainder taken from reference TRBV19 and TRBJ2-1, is DGGITQSPKYLFRKEGQNVTLSCEQNLNHDAMYWYRQDPGQGLRLIYYSQIVNDFQKGDIAEGYSVSREKKESFPLTVTSAQKNPTAFYLCASSTRGSDRGMYEQFFGPGTRLTVL.